Below, one T cell receptor (beta chain) is given with its context. Template switching incorporated UMIs with a 6-nucleotide sample barcode. TCRdb reanalyzed the 5' RACE reads and collapses them to one entry per CDR3 protein, without DNA. The sample holds hundreds of thousands of distinct CDR3 sequences. The data were obtained in a study of monozygotic twins with inflammatory bowel disease. The CDR3 totals 15 residues. The germline gives CDR1 ENHRY, CDR2 SYGVKD. Material for sequencing was blood. This TCR derives from a human donor with ulcerative colitis or Crohn's disease, or a healthy co-twin of an affected twin (not recorded which). The chain employs TRBV10-3 and TRBJ2-1; TCRdb's D call, TRBD2, is unchecked because there is no DNA. The CDR3 sequence is CAISSGTSSHNEQFF.